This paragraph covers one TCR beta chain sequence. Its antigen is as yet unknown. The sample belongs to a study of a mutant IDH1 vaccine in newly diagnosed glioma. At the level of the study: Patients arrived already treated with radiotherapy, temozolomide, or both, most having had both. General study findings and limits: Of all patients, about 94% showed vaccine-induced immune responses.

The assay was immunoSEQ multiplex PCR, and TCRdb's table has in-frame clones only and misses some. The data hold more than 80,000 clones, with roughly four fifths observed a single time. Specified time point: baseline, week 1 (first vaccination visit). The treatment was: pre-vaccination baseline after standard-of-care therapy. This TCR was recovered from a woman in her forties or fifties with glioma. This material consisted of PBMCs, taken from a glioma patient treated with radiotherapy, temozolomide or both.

The CDR3 here is CASSTSSTSGEKLFF. The CDR3 nucleotides are TGTGCCAGTAGTACAAGCTCGACAAGTGGTGAAAAACTGTTTTTT. This chain uses TRBV19 with TRBJ1-4; no reliable D call. This CDR3 has 15 amino acids. Germline V gene lookup returns CDR1 LNHDA and CDR2 SQIVND (reference sequence). V was clipped by 4 bases and J by 7 bases, with 16 bases between them.